This paragraph reports one T cell receptor beta chain. V shed 7 bases and J shed 2 bases, with 15 bases lying between them. This CDR3 has 14 residues. Germline CDR1 and CDR2: MDHEN and SYDVKM. Original data processing: From reference gene primer amplification, estimates of nucleated cell counts were derived. Sequenced by immunoSEQ multiplex PCR; TCRdb stores in-frame clones only, minus some. The DNA was the basis for D and trimming; V, J and clone size are from that table. The sample has 250,000 to 300,000 clones; roughly 90% are singletons. The data originate from a study of blood T cell repertoires in COVID-19. The wider study: Donors in the United States, Italy and Spain gave samples during acute or convalescent COVID-19. T cells, B-cell-depleted T cells, or PBMCs supplied cDNA or gDNA.

The sample consisted of peripheral blood. This chain connects TRBV28 to TRBJ2-7; D not resolved. The origin of this receptor is a woman in her fifties or sixties with acute or convalescent COVID-19. The CDR3 sequence is CASTTKAETYEQYF. For the CDR3, the DNA is TGTGCCAGCACCACCAAGGCGGAGACCTACGAGCAGTACTTC.